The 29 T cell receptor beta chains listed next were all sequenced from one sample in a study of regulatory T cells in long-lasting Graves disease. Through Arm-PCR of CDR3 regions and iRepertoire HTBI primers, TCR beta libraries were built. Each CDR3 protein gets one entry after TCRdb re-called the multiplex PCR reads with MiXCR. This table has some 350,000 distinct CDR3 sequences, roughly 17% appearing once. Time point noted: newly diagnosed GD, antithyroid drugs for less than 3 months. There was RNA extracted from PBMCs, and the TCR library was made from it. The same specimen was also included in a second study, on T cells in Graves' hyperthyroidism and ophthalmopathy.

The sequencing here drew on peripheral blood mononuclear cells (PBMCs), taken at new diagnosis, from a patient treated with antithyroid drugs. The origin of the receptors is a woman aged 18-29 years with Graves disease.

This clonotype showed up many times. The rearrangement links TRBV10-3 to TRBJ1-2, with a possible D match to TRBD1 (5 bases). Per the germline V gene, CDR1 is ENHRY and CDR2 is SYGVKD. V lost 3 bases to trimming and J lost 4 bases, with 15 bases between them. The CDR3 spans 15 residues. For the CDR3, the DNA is TGTGCCATCAGTGAATCGGGGACCGACTTCTATGGCTACACCTTC. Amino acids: CAISESGTDFYGYTF.

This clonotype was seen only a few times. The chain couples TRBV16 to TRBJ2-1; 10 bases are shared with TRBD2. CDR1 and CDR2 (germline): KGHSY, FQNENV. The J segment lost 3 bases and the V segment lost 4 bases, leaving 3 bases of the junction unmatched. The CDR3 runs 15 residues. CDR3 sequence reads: CASSLQREGYNEQFF. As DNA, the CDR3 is TGTGCCAGCAGCCTTCAGCGGGAGGGCTACAATGAGCAGTTCTTC.

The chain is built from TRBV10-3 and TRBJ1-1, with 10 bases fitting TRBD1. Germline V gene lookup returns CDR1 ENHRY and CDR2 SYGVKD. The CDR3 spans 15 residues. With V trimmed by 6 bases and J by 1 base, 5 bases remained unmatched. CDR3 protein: CAIRPDRGPNTEAFF. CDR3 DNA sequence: TGTGCCATCAGGCCAGACAGGGGGCCGAACACTGAAGCTTTCTTT.

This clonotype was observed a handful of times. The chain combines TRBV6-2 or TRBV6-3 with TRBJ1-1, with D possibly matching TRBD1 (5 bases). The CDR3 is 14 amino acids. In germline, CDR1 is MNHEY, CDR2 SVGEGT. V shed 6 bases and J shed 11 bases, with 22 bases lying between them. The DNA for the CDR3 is TGTGCCAGCAGCCCGGGGGGGGATCAAACTGGCGCTTTCTTT. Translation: CASSPGGDQTGAFF.

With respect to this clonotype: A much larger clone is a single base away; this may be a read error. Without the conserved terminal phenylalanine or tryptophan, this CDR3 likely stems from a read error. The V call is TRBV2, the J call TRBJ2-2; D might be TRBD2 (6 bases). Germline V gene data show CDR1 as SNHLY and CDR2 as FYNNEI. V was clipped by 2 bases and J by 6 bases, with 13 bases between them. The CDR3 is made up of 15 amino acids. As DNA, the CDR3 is TGTGCCAGCAGTGAACGGAGGGAGAGGGCCGGGGAGCTGTTTCTT. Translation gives CASSERRERAGELFL.

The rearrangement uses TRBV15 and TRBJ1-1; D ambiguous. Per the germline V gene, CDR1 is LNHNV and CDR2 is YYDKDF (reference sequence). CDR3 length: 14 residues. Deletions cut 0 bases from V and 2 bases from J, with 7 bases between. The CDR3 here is CATSRDWVNTEAFF. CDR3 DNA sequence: TGTGCCACCAGCAGAGATTGGGTAAACACTGAAGCTTTCTTT.

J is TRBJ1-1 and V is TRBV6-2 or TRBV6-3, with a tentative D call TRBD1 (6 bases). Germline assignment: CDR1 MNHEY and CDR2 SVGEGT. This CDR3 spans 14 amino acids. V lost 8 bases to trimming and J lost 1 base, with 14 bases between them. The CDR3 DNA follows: TGTGCCAGCGCCGCGGGGGCTACGAACACTGAAGCTTTCTTT. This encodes CASAAGATNTEAFF.

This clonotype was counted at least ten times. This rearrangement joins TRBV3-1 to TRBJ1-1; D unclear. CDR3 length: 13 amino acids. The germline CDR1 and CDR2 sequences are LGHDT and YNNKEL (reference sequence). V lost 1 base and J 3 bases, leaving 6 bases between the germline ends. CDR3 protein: CASSQGPYTEAFF. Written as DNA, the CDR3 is TGTGCCAGCAGCCAAGGACCTTACACTGAAGCTTTCTTT. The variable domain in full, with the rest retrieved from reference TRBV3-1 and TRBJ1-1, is DTAVSQTPKYLVTQMGNDKSIKCEQNLGHDTMYWYKQDSKKFLKIMFSYNNKELIINETVPNRFSPKSPDKAHLNLHINSLELGDSAVYFCASSQGPYTEAFFGQGTRLTVV.

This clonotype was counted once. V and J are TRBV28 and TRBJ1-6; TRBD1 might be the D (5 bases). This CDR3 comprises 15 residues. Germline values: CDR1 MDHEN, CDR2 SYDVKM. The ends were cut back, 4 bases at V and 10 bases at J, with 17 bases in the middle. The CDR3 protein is CASSSWAGKGSPLHF. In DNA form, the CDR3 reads TGTGCCAGCAGTTCGTGGGCAGGGAAGGGCTCACCCCTCCACTTT.

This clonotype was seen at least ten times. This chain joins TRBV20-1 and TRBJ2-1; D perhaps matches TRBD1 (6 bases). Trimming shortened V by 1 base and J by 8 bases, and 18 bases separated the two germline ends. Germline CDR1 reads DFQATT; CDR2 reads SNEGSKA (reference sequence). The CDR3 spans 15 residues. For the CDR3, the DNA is TGCAGTGCTAGAGGAGGTTGGGGGCGCAATGATGAGCAGTTCTTC. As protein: CSARGGWGRNDEQFF.

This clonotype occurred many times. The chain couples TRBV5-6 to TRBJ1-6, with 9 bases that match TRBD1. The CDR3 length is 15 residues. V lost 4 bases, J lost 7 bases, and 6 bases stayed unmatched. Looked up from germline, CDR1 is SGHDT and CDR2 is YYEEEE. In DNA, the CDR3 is TGTGCCAGCAGCCGCGGACAGGGGCTAAATTCACCCCTCCACTTT. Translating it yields CASSRGQGLNSPLHF.

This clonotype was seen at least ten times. The CDR3 DNA follows: TGTGCCAGCAGCCAATTGCCAGCAGATGGCTACACCTTC. Its protein product is CASSQLPADGYTF. The chain couples TRBV3-1 to TRBJ1-2; D gene uncertain. Germline loops: CDR1 LGHDT, CDR2 YNNKEL (reference sequence). V lost 2 bases and J 6 bases, leaving 10 bases between the germline ends. The CDR3 has 13 amino acids.

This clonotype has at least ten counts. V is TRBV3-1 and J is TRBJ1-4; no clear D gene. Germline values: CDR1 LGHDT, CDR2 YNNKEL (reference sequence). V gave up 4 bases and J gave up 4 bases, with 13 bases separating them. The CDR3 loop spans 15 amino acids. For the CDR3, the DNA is TGTGCCAGCAGCCCCCCGTGGGTAGATAATGAAAAACTGTTTTTT. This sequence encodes CASSPPWVDNEKLFF.

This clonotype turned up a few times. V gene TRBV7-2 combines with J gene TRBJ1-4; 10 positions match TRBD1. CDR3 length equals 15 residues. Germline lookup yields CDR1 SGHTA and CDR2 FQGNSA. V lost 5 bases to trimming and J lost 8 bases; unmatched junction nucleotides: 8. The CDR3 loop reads CASSPRQGAREKLFF. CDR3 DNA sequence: TGTGCCAGCAGCCCCCGACAGGGGGCAAGGGAAAAACTGTTTTTT.

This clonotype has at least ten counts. CDR3 sequence reads: CASSSPFGTGIETQYF. The CDR3 region has the DNA TGTGCCAGCAGCTCGCCCTTTGGGACAGGGATAGAGACCCAGTACTTC. This rearrangement joins TRBV11-2 to TRBJ2-5; 9 bases map to TRBD1. V shed 4 bases, J shed 4 bases, and the junction held 10 bases outside the gene matches. This CDR3 is 16 amino acids long. Germline values: CDR1 SGHAT, CDR2 FQNNGV.

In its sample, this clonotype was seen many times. The CDR3 spells CASRVDRLYEQYF. In nucleotides, the CDR3 is TGTGCCAGCAGGGTTGACAGACTCTACGAGCAGTACTTC. The gene calls are TRBV2 and TRBJ2-7; possible D gene TRBD1, 5 bases. The CDR3 totals 13 residues. Looked up from germline, CDR1 is SNHLY and CDR2 is FYNNEI. The V end lost 6 bases, the J end lost 3 bases, and 12 bases lay between the germline ends.

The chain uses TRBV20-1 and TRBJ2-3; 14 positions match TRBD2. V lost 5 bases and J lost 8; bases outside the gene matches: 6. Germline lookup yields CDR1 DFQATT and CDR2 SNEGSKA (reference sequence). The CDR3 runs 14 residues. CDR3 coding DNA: TGCAGTGCTGGGACTAGCGGGGGAGAGGGTACGCAGTATTTT. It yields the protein CSAGTSGGEGTQYF.

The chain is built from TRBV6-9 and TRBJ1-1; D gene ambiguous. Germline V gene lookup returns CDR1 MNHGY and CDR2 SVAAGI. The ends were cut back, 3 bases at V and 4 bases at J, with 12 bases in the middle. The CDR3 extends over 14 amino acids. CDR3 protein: CASSYALWGTEAFF. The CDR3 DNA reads TGTGCCAGCAGTTACGCTTTATGGGGCACTGAAGCTTTCTTT.

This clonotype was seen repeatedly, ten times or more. The CDR3, as DNA: TGTGCCAGCAGCCCTGGCCCAAGACAGGGGGCTGAGACCCAGTACTTC. It encodes CASSPGPRQGAETQYF. V gene TRBV7-8 combines with J gene TRBJ2-5, with 10 bases identical to TRBD1. V gave up 5 bases and J gave up 5 bases; unmatched junction bases: 11. There are 16 residues in the CDR3. Germline V lookup: CDR1 SGHVS, CDR2 FQNEAQ.

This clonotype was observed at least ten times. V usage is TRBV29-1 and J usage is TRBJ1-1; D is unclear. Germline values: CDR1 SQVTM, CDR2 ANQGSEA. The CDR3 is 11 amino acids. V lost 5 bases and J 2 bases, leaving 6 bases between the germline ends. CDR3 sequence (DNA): TGCAGCGTTCAACTAAACACTGAAGCTTTCTTT. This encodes CSVQLNTEAFF.

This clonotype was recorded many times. The CDR3 sequence is CAWSGDFGANVLTF. DNA for the CDR3: TGTGCCTGGAGTGGCGACTTTGGGGCCAACGTCCTGACTTTC. V usage is TRBV30 and J usage is TRBJ2-6, with unresolved D. Trimming stripped 1 base from V and 3 bases from J, with 7 bases between. The length of the CDR3 is 14 residues. Germline CDR1 is GTSNPN and CDR2 is SVGIG (reference sequence). The whole variable domain, remainder taken from reference TRBV30 and TRBJ2-6, is SQTIHQWPATLVQPVGSPLSLECTVEGTSNPNLYWYRQAAGRGLQLLFYSVGIGQISSEVPQNLSASRPQDRQFILSSKKLLLSDSGFYLCAWSGDFGANVLTFGAGSRLTVL.

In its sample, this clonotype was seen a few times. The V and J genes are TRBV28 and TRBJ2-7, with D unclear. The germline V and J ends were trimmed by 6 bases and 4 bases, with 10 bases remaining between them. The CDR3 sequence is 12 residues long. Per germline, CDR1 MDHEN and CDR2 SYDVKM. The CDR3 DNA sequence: TGTGCCAGCAGCCGCCAAGTTTACGAGCAGTACTTC. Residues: CASSRQVYEQYF.

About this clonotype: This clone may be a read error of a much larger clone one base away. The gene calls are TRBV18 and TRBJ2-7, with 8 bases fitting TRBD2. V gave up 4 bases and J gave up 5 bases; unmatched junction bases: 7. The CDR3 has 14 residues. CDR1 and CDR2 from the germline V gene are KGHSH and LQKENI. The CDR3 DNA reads TGTGCCAGCTCACTACGTCCGGGGGGGGACGAGCAGTACTTC. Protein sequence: CASSLRPGGDEQYF.

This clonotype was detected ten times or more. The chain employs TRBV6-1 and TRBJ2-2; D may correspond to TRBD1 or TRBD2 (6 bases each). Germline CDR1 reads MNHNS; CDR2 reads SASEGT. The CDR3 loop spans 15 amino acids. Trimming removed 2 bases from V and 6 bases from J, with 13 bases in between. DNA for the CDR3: TGTGCCAGCAGTGAAAGCTTAGGGGGGTCCGGGGAGCTGTTTTTT. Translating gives CASSESLGGSGELFF.

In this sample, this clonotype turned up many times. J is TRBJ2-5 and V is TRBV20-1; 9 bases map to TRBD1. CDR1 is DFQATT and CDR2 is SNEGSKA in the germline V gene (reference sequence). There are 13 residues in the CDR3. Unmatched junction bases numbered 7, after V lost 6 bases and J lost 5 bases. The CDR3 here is CSAPGQGLETQYF. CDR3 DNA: TGCAGTGCCCCGGGACAGGGTCTGGAGACCCAGTACTTC.

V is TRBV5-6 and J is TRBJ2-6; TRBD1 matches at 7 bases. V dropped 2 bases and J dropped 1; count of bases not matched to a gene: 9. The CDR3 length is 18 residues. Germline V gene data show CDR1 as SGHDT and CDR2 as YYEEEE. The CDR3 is CASSFLQGIGSGANVLTF. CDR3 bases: TGTGCCAGCAGCTTTTTACAGGGGATCGGGTCTGGGGCCAACGTCCTGACTTTC.

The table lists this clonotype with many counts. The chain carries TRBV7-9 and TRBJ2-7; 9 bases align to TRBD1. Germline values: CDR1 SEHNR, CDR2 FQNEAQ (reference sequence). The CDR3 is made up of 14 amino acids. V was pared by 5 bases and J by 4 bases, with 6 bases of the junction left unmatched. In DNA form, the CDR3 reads TGTGCCAGCAGCACCGACAGGGGGAGTTACGAGCAGTACTTC. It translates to CASSTDRGSYEQYF. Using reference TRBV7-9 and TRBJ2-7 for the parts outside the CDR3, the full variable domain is DTGVSQNPRHKITKRGQNVTFRCDPISEHNRLYWYRQTLGQGPEFLTYFQNEAQLEKSRLLSDRFSAERPKGSFSTLEIQRTEQGDSAMYLCASSTDRGSYEQYFGPGTRLTVT.

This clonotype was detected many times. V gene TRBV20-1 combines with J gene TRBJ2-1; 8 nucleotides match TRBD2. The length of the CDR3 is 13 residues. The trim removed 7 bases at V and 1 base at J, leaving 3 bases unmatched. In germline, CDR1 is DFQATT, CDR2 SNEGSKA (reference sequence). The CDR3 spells CSERERSYNEQFF. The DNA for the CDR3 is TGCAGTGAGCGGGAGAGGTCCTACAATGAGCAGTTCTTC.

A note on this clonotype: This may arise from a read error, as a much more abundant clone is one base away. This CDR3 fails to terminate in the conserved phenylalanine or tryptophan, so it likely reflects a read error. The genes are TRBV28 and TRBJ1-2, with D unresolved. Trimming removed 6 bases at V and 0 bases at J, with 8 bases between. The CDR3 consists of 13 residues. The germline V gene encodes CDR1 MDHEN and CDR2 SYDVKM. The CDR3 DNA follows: TGTGCCAGCAGCTCGGAGCCTAACTATGGCTACACCCTC. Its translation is CASSSEPNYGYTL.